This TCR beta chain was documented in a study of T cell changes during pregnancy in multiple sclerosis. The method was immunoSEQ multiplex PCR; TCRdb's version includes in-frame clones alone and lacks a portion of them. In the table there are fewer than 90,000 clones, roughly nine tenths of which are singletons. The CDR3 is made up of 11 amino acids. V trimming: 2 bases; J trimming: 6 bases; junction bases outside the gene matches: 0. Germline CDR1 SQVTM, CDR2 ANQGSEA. Sequences were derived from peripheral blood, sampled in the second trimester of pregnancy. This receptor was taken from a female donor with multiple sclerosis, enrolled in a pregnancy study. The V gene is TRBV29-1, the J gene TRBJ1-1; 7 bases line up with TRBD1. Here the CDR3 reads CSVERGPEAFF. The CDR3 DNA reads TGCAGCGTTGAAAGGGGGCCTGAAGCTTTCTTT.